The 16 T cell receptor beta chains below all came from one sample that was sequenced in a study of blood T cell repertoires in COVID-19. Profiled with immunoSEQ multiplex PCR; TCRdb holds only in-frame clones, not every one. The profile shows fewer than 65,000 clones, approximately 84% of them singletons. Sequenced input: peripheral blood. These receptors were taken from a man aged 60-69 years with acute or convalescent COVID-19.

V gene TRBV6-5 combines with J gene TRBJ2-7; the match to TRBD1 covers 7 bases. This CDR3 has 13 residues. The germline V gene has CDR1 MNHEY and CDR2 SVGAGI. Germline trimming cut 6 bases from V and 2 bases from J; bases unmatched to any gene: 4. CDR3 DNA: TGTGCCAGCAGAGACACAGGGGCCTACGAGCAGTACTTC. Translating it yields CASRDTGAYEQYF.

CDR3 DNA sequence: TGTGCCAGCAGTAACCAGGGAGGGCTTAATGAAAAACTGTTTTTT. Translating it yields CASSNQGGLNEKLFF. V gene TRBV2 combines with J gene TRBJ1-4; D is possibly TRBD1 (5 bases). Trimming cost V 5 bases and J 4 bases, with 14 bases left between them. CDR1 SNHLY and CDR2 FYNNEI come from the germline V gene. The CDR3 is 15 residues long.

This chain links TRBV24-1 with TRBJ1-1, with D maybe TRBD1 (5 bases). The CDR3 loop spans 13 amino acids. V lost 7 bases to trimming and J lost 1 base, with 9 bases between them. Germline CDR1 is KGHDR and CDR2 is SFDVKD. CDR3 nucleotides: TGTGCCACCAGGGACATGGAGAACACTGAAGCTTTCTTT. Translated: CATRDMENTEAFF.

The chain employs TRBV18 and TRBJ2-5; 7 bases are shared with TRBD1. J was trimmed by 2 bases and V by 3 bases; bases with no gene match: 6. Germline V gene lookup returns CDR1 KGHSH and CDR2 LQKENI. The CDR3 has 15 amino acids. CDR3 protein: CASSPGTAEQETQYF. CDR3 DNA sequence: TGTGCCAGCTCACCCGGGACAGCAGAACAAGAGACCCAGTACTTC.

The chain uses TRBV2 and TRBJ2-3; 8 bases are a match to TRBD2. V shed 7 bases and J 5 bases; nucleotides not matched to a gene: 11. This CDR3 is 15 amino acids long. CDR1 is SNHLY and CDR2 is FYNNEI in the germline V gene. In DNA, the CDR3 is TGTGCCAGCACCATCTCCGGGACTAGAGGAGATACGCAGTATTTT. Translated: CASTISGTRGDTQYF.

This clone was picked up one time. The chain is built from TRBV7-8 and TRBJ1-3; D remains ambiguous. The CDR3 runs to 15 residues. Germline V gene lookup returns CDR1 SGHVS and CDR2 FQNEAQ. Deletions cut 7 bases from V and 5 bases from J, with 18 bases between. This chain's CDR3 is CASNPKDLKRNTIYF. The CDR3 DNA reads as TGTGCCAGCAACCCCAAGGACTTAAAGAGAAACACCATATATTTT.

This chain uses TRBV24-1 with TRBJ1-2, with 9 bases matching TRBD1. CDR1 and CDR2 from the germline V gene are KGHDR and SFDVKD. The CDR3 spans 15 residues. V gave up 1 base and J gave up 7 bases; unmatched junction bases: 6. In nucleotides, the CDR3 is TGTGCCACCAGTGATTTTGGGGGGGGACAGGGTGGCTACACCTTC. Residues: CATSDFGGGQGGYTF.

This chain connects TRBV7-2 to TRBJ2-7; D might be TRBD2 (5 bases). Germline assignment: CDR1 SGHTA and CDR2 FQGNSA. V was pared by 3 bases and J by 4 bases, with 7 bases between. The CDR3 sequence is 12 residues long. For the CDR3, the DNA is TGTGCCAGCAGCTTGAGCGGATACGAGCAGTACTTC. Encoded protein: CASSLSGYEQYF. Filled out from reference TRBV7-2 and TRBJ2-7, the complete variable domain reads GAGVSQSPSNKVTEKGKDVELRCDPISGHTALYWYRQSLGQGLEFLIYFQGNSAPDKSGLPSDRFSAERTGGSVSTLTIQRTQQEDSAVYLCASSLSGYEQYFGPGTRLTVT.

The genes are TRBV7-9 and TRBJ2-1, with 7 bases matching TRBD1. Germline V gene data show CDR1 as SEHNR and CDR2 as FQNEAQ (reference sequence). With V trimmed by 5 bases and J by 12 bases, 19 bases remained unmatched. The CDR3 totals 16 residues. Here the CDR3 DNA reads TGTGCCAGCAGCCCAGGGGGATCTAGATGGCCCTCTCGGCAGTTCTTC. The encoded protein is CASSPGGSRWPSRQFF.

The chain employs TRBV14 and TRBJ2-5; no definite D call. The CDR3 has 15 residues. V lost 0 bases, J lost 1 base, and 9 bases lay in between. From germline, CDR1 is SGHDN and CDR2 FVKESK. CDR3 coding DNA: TGTGCCAGCAGCCAAGATTTGGCCCTCCAAGAGACCCAGTACTTC. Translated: CASSQDLALQETQYF.

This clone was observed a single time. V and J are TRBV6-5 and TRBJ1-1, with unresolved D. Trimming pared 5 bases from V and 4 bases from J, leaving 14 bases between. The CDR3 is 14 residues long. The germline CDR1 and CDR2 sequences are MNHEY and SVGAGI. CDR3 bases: TGTGCCAGCAGTCCCAACTGGGCGGGCACTGAAGCTTTCTTT. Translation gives CASSPNWAGTEAFF.

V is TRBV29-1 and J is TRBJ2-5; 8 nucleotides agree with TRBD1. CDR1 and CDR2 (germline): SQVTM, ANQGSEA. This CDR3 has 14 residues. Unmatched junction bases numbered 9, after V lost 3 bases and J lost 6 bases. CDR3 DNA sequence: TGCAGCGTTGATGTCCCTGGACAGGGAAAGACCCAGTACTTC. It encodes CSVDVPGQGKTQYF.

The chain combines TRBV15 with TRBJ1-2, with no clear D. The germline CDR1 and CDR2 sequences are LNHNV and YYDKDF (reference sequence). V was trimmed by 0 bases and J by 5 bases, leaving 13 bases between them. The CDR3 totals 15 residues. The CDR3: CATSRDFSQPYGYTF. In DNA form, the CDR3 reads TGTGCCACCAGCAGAGATTTTTCACAGCCTTATGGCTACACCTTC.

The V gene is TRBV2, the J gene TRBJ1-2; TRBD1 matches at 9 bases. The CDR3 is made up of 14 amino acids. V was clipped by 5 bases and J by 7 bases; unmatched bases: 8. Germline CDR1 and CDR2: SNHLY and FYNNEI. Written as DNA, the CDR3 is TGTGCCAGCAGTTATACAGGGGGCGGAGGTGGCTACACCTTC. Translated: CASSYTGGGGGYTF.

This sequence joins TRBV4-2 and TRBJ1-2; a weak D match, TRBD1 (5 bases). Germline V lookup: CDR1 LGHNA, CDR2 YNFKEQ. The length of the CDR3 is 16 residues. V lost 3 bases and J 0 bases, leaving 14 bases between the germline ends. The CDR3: CASSHPGQIANYGYTF. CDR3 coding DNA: TGTGCCAGCAGCCACCCCGGACAAATAGCTAACTATGGCTACACCTTC.

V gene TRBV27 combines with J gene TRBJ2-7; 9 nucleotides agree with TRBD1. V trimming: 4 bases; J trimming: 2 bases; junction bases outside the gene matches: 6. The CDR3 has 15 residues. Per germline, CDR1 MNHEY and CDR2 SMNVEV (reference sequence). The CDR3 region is CASSSGQGGTYEQYF. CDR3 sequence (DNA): TGTGCCAGCAGTTCGGGACAGGGTGGGACCTACGAGCAGTACTTC.